This TCR beta chain was observed in a study of blood T cell repertoires in COVID-19. For the study at large: From the United States, Italy and Spain came samples of acute and convalescent COVID-19. PBMCs, B-cell-depleted T cells, or T cells provided the cDNA or gDNA that made up the material.

CDR3 length: 13 residues. V lost 4 bases and J lost 14, with 15 bases in between. CDR1 is SGHTA and CDR2 is FQGNSA in the germline V gene. Libraries were prepared by immunoSEQ multiplex PCR; TCRdb keeps only in-frame clonotypes and omits some of them. The repertoire consists of about 180,000 clones, with roughly nine tenths occurring once and the leading ten covering about 1.9%. The TCR was taken from a man aged 18 to 29 who had recovered from COVID-19. Specimen: peripheral blood. The chain combines TRBV7-2 with TRBJ1-6, with TRBD1 as a possible D gene (6 bases). The CDR3 region is CASSSQGTQALHF. The CDR3 DNA reads TGTGCCAGCAGCTCCCAGGGGACCCAGGCCCTCCACTTT. The full variable domain, its missing parts supplied by reference TRBV7-2 and TRBJ1-6, is GAGVSQSPSNKVTEKGKDVELRCDPISGHTALYWYRQSLGQGLEFLIYFQGNSAPDKSGLPSDRFSAERTGGSVSTLTIQRTQQEDSAVYLCASSSQGTQALHFGNGTRLTVT.